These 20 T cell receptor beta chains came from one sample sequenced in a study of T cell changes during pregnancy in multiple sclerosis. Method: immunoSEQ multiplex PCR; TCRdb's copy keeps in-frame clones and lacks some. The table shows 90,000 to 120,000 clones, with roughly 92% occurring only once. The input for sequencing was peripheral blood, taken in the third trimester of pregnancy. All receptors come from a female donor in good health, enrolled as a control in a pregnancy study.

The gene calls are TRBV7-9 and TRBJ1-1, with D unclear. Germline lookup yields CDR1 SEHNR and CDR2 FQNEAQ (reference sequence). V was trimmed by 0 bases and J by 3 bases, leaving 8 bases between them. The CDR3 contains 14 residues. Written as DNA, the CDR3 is TGTGCCAGCAGCTTAGCTCTGGCAGACACTGAAGCTTTCTTT. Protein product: CASSLALADTEAFF.

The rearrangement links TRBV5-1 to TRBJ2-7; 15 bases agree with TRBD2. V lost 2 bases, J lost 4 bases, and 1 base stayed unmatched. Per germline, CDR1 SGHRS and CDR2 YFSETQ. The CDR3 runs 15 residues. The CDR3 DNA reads TGCGCCAGCAGCTTCGGGACTAGCGGGGGGTACGAGCAGTACTTC. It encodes CASSFGTSGGYEQYF.

The CDR3 nucleotides read TGTGCCAGTAGGTTTAAACAGGGTGAGCAGTACTTC. Its translation is CASRFKQGEQYF. This chain links TRBV19 with TRBJ2-7; D is possibly TRBD1 (6 bases). Trimming stripped 6 bases from V and 7 bases from J, with 13 bases between. The CDR3 covers 12 residues. The germline gives CDR1 LNHDA, CDR2 SQIVND (reference sequence).

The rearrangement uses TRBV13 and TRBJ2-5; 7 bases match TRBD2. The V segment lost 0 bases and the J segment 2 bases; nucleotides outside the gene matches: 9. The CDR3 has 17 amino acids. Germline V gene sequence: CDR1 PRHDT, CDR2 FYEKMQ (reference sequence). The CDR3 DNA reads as TGTGCCAGCAGCTTAGGTCCGTGGGGGGGAGGGCAAGAGACCCAGTACTTC. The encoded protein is CASSLGPWGGGQETQYF.

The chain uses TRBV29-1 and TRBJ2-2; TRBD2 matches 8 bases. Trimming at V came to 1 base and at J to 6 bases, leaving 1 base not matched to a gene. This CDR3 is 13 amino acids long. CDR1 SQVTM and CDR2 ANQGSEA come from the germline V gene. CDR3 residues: CSVEAGGPGELFF. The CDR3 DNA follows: TGCAGCGTTGAAGCGGGGGGGCCCGGGGAGCTGTTTTTT.

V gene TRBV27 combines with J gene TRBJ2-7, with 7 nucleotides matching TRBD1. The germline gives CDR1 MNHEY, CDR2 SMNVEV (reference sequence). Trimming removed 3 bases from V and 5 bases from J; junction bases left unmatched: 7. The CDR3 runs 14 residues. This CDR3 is CASSLRGPQNEQYF. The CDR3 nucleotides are TGTGCCAGCAGTTTGAGGGGGCCACAAAACGAGCAGTACTTC.

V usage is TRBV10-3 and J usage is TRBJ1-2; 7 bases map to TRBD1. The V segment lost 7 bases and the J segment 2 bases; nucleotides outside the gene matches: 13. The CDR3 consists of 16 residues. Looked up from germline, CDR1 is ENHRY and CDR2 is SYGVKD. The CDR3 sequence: CAIMGTEGWENYGYTF. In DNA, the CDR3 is TGTGCCATCATGGGGACAGAAGGATGGGAAAACTATGGCTACACCTTC.

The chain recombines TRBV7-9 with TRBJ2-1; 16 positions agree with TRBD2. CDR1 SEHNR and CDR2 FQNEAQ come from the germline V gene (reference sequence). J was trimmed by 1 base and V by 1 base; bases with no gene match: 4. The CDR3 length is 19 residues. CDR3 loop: CASSLGGLAGGRSYNEQFF. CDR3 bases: TGTGCCAGCAGCTTAGGGGGACTAGCGGGGGGGCGGTCCTACAATGAGCAGTTCTTC.

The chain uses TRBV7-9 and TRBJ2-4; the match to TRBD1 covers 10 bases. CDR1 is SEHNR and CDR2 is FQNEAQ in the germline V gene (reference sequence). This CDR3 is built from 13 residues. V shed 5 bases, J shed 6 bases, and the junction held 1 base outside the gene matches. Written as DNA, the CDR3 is TGTGCCAGCAGCCGGGACAGGGGAAACATTCAGTACTTC. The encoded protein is CASSRDRGNIQYF.

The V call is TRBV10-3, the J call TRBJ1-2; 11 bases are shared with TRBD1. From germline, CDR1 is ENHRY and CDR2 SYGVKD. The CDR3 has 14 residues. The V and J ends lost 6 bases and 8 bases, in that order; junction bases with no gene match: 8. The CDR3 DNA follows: TGTGCCATCAGGGCTGGACAGGGGGCGTTCGGCTACACCTTC. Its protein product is CAIRAGQGAFGYTF.

Here the CDR3 reads CASGPLANEQFF. The CDR3 DNA sequence: TGTGCCTCTGGGCCCCTAGCCAATGAGCAGTTCTTC. This chain joins TRBV30 and TRBJ2-1; weak D call: TRBD2 (5 bases). V was clipped by 7 bases and J by 6 bases, with 13 bases between them. The CDR3 has 12 residues. The germline CDR1 and CDR2 sequences are GTSNPN and SVGIG (reference sequence).

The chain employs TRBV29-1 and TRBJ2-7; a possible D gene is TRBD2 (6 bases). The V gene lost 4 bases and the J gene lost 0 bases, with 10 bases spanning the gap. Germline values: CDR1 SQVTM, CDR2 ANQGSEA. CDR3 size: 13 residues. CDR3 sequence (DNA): TGCAGCGTTGGCGCGGGGAGCTCCTACGAGCAGTACTTC. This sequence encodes CSVGAGSSYEQYF.

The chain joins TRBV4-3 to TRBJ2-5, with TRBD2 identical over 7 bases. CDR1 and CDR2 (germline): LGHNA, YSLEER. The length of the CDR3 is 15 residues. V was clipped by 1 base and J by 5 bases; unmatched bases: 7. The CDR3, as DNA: TGCGCCAGCAGCCAAGGGAACCGGGGAGGGGAGACCCAGTACTTC. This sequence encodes CASSQGNRGGETQYF.

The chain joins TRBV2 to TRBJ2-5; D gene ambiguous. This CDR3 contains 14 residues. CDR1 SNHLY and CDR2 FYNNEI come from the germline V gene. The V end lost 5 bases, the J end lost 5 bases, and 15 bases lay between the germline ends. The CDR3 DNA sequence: TGTGCCAGCAGTTCCGGGTCACCACCGGAGACCCAGTACTTC. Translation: CASSSGSPPETQYF.

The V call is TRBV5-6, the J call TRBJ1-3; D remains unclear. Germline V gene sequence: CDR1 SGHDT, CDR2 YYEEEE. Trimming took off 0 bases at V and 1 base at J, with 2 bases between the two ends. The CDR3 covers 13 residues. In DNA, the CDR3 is TGTGCCAGCAGCTTGGTATCTGGAAACACCATATATTTT. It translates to CASSLVSGNTIYF. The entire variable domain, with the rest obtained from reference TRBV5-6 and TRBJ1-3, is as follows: DAGVTQSPTHLIKTRGQQVTLRCSPKSGHDTVSWYQQALGQGPQFIFQYYEEEERQRGNFPDRFSGHQFPNYSSELNVNALLLGDSALYLCASSLVSGNTIYFGEGSWLTVV.

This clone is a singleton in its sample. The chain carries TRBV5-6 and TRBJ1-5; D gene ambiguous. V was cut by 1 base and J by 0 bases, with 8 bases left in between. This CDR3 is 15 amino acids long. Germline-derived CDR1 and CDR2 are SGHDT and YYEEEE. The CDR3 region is CASSLYGYSNQPQHF. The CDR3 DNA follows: TGTGCCAGCAGCTTGTACGGGTATAGCAATCAGCCCCAGCATTTT.

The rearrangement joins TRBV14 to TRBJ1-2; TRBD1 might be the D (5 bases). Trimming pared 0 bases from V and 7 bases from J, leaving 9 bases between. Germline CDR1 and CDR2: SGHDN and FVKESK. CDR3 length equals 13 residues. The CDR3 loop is CASSQEGAFGYTF. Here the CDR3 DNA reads TGTGCCAGCAGCCAAGAAGGGGCGTTTGGCTACACCTTC.

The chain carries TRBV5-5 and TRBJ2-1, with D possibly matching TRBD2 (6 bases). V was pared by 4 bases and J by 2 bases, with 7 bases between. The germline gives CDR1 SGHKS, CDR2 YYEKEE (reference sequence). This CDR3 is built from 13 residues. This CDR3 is CASSTGAYNEQFF. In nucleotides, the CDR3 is TGTGCCAGCAGCACGGGAGCCTACAATGAGCAGTTCTTC.

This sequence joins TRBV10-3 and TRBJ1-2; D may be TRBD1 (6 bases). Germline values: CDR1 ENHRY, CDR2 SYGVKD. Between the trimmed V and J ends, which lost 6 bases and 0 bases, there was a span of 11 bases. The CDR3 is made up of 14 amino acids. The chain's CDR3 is CAIRGDTANYGYTF. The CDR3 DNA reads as TGTGCCATCAGGGGGGACACGGCTAACTATGGCTACACCTTC.

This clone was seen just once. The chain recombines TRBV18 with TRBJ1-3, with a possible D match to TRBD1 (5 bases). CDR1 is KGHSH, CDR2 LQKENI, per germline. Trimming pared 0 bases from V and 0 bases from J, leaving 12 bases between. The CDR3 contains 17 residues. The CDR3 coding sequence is TGTGCCAGCTCACCACCGAAAACAGGCATCTCTGGAAACACCATATATTTT. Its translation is CASSPPKTGISGNTIYF.